What follows describes a single TCR beta chain. The data derive from a study of cytomegalovirus exposure and HLA in healthy donors. Study in general: Some 180 million T cells yielded 117 million unique TCR beta sequences in earlier analysis. A data release that came early held approximately 85 million unique TCRs from HLA-typed donors.

This PCR relied on a set of 60 Vbeta primers and 13 Jbeta primers. The assay was immunoSEQ multiplex PCR, and TCRdb's table has in-frame clones only and misses some. The table shows 100,000 to 150,000 clones, with around 81% occurring only once. Germline V gene lookup returns CDR1 SGHVS and CDR2 FQNEAQ. V lost 5 bases and J 0 bases, leaving 14 bases between the germline ends. The CDR3 loop spans 16 amino acids. The sample was PBMCs. V gene TRBV7-8 combines with J gene TRBJ1-5; a weak D match, TRBD1 (5 bases). The clonotype comes from a man between 18 and 35 years old in good health and CMV-seronegative. CDR3 DNA: TGTGCCAGCAGCCCAAGTGGGACTTTTAGCAATCAGCCCCAGCATTTT. It yields the protein CASSPSGTFSNQPQHF.